This T cell receptor (beta chain) was recorded in a study of technical replicates of blood from a handful of donors. TCRdb's table, derived via immunoSEQ multiplex PCR, lists solely in-frame clones and lacks some. The data show 85,000 to 100,000 clones, 95% seen once. This clone was found a few times. The specimen sequenced was T cells isolated from PBMCs. The source is a human donor in good health.

The chain's CDR3 is CASREGQGVGEKLFF. The CDR3 nucleotides are TGTGCCAGCAGGGAGGGACAGGGGGTAGGGGAAAAACTGTTTTTT. The chain carries TRBV6-5 and TRBJ1-4, with TRBD1 identical over 11 bases. The CDR3 loop spans 15 amino acids. With V trimmed by 6 bases and J by 8 bases, 8 bases remained unmatched. Per germline, CDR1 MNHEY and CDR2 SVGAGI.